Listed below are T cell receptor beta chains from one sample, sequenced in a study of PD-L1 blockade in urothelial cancer. Repertoires were generated with immunoSEQ multiplex PCR, while TCRdb's copy carries only in-frame clones and drops some. Of some 80,000 clones in the sample, about 85% were seen once. Sequenced material: PBMCs, taken around atezolizumab (anti-PD-L1) treatment. The receptors stem from a middle-aged man with urothelial cancer. Each CDR3 is given with its conserved first and last residue. D genes are given only for firm matches. For some rows the clone size is stated as once, few or many, or as a class when expanded; others skip it.

clone size | J gene | D gene | V gene | CDR3 DNA | CDR3 protein
. | TRBJ2-7 | . | TRBV28 | TGTGCCAGCACCAGACCGACTCCCCCCTACGAGCAGTACTTC | CASTRPTPPYEQYF
. | TRBJ1-1 | TRBD1 | TRBV7-9 | TGTGCCAGCAGCTTAAGGGGGCAGACTGAAGCTTTCTTT | CASSLRGQTEAFF
few | TRBJ1-1 | . | TRBV6-1 | TGTGCCAGCAGTGGGGGGAGGGTACCAGCCCTTCCGAAGAACACTGAAGCTTTCTTT | CASSGGRVPALPKNTEAFF
. | TRBJ2-5 | TRBD2 | TRBV29-1 | TGCAGCTTCCCCGCGGGAGGGGCCCAGTACTTC | CSFPAGGAQYF
. | TRBJ1-5 | . | TRBV28 | TGTGCCAGCAGTCCGAGGGGACTGAGCAATCAGCCCCAGCATTTT | CASSPRGLSNQPQHF
. | TRBJ2-1 | TRBD2 | TRBV7-2 | TGTGCCAGCAGCTTAGCCAGCGGGAGCTCCTACAATGAGCAGTTCTTC | CASSLASGSSYNEQFF
once | TRBJ2-7 | . | TRBV28 | TGTGCCAGCAGACGGGAGACTGGTTACGAGCAGTACTTC | CASRRETGYEQYF
. | TRBJ1-3 | . | TRBV5-1 | TGCGCCAGCAGCCTCGACAGGAACACCATATATTTT | CASSLDRNTIYF
. | TRBJ2-6 | TRBD1 | TRBV18 | TGTGCCAGCTCACCCTTGGGGACAGGAACTGGGGCCAACGTCCTGACTTTC | CASSPLGTGTGANVLTF
. | TRBJ1-1 | . | TRBV11-2 | TGTGCCAGCAGTGACAGTAAAGCTTTCTTT | CASSDSKAFF
. | TRBJ2-6 | TRBD2 | TRBV25-1 | TGTGCCAGCAGTGACGTAGCGGGGGTTTATGGGGCCAACGTCCTGACTTTC | CASSDVAGVYGANVLTF
. | TRBJ1-1 | TRBD1 | TRBV28 | TGTGCCAGCAGTTCAGCCCCTACAGGGGTAACTGAAGCTTTCTTT | CASSSAPTGVTEAFF
. | TRBJ2-5 | TRBD2 | TRBV28 | TGTGCCAGCAGTTTAAGTGCGACTAGCGGGGGACAAGAGACCCAGTACTTC | CASSLSATSGGQETQYF
once | TRBJ1-5 | TRBD1 | TRBV7-8 | TGTGCCAGCAGTTTGGACAGGGTTGTTCAGCCCCAGCATTTT | CASSLDRVVQPQHF
. | TRBJ1-1 | . | TRBV10-2 | TGCGCCAGCAGTCCTCTGAACACTGAAGCTTTCTTT | CASSPLNTEAFF
once | TRBJ2-1 | . | TRBV7-3 | TGTGCCAGCAGCTCGTTACAGGGTGGTATGTTCTTC | CASSSLQGGMFF
once | TRBJ2-7 | TRBD1 | TRBV5-6 | TGTGCCAGCATCGCCGCCCGGGACAGGGGGCTAATGAGCTCCTACGAGCAGTACTTC | CASIAARDRGLMSSYEQYF
. | TRBJ2-5 | . | TRBV6-5 | TGTGCCAGCAGTTCCCTCGACAGACAAGAGACCCAGTACTTC | CASSSLDRQETQYF
. | TRBJ2-7 | . | TRBV28 | TGTGCCAGCAGTCTCAGGGTTCTCGAGCAGTACTTC | CASSLRVLEQYF
. | TRBJ2-2 | . | TRBV28 | TGTGCCAGCACCTCTACGAACACCGGGGAGCTGTTTTTT | CASTSTNTGELFF
few | TRBJ2-1 | TRBD2 | TRBV28 | TGTGCCAGCAGTCCACACGCGACTAGCGGGAGTGCCCCCAATGAGCAGTTCTTC | CASSPHATSGSAPNEQFF
once | TRBJ2-3 | . | TRBV18 | TGTGCCAGCTCACCCCTTCGCACAGATACGCAGTATTTT | CASSPLRTDTQYF
. | TRBJ1-5 | . | TRBV5-1 | TGCGCCAGCAGCTTGATGGTCGGGCAGCCCCAGCATTTT | CASSLMVGQPQHF
. | TRBJ1-5 | . | TRBV10-1 | TGCGCCATGCCGTTAGGAGGATGGCAGCCCCAGCATTTT | CAMPLGGWQPQHF
once | TRBJ2-2 | . | TRBV2 | TGTGCCAGCAGTGACTTAGGGGGAGGGGAGCTGTTTTTT | CASSDLGGGELFF
. | TRBJ2-1 | TRBD1 | TRBV18 | TGTGCCAGCTCCCGGGACAGGGTAGATGAGCAGTTCTTC | CASSRDRVDEQFF
. | TRBJ1-1 | TRBD1 | TRBV2 | TGTGCCAGCAGGTGGGACAGCTTCATGAACACTGAAGCTTTCTTT | CASRWDSFMNTEAFF
. | TRBJ2-1 | . | TRBV29-1 | TGCAGCGTTGGCGGGAGAGGGGGCAATGAGCAGTTCTTC | CSVGGRGGNEQFF
. | TRBJ2-7 | TRBD1 | TRBV4-1 | TGCGCCAGCAGCCAAGATGACAGGGTTGTGTACGAGCAGTACTTC | CASSQDDRVVYEQYF
. | TRBJ2-7 | . | TRBV7-9 | TGTGCCAGCAGCCCTCCCTACTCCTACGAGGGGCAGTACTTC | CASSPPYSYEGQYF
few | TRBJ1-2 | TRBD1 | TRBV19 | TGTGCCAGTAGGTCCGGGACAGGGAGTGGCTACACCTTC | CASRSGTGSGYTF
. | TRBJ2-7 | . | TRBV7-9 | TGTGCCAGCAGCTTGGACGGGGGAGACGAGCAGTACTTC | CASSLDGGDEQYF
once | TRBJ1-1 | TRBD1 | TRBV28 | TGTGCCAGCAGTTTCGCCGGGACAGGGAGCCTGACTGAAGCTTTCTTT | CASSFAGTGSLTEAFF
. | TRBJ1-2 | . | TRBV28 | TGTGCCAGCAGGCGGGGGTACAACTATGGCTACACCTTC | CASRRGYNYGYTF
. | TRBJ2-2 | TRBD1 | TRBV30 | TGTGCCTGCCCATTTGACAGGGGGTACACCGGGGAGCTGTTTTTT | CACPFDRGYTGELFF
. | TRBJ2-1 | TRBD2 | TRBV5-1 | TGCGCCAGCAGCTTGGGGACGGGAGGGAAGTTCTTC | CASSLGTGGKFF
. | TRBJ2-7 | . | TRBV27 | TGTGCCAGCAGTTCCAGACAAGCAACCTCCTACGAGCAGTACTTC | CASSSRQATSYEQYF
. | TRBJ1-6 | TRBD1 | TRBV30 | TGTGCCTGGAGTACCTCGACAGGGAACTCACCCCTCCACTTT | CAWSTSTGNSPLHF